The next 10 T cell receptor beta chains were all read from a single sample in a study of T cells in Graves' hyperthyroidism and ophthalmopathy. RNA transcripts gave rise to amplified TCR beta CDR3 regions. HTBI primers were employed in a first-round RT-PCR of the TCR CDR3. TCRdb passed the multiplex PCR reads through MiXCR, listing each CDR3 protein once. The table records around 440,000 distinct CDR3 sequences, roughly 14% of them present only once. Material for sequencing was blood. The receptors originated from a woman in her late teens or twenties with Graves' hyperthyroidism.

This clonotype was counted between two and nine times. This chain links TRBV5-6 with TRBJ2-7, with a tentative D call TRBD1 (5 bases). Germline-derived CDR1 and CDR2 are SGHDT and YYEEEE. The CDR3 length is 13 residues. Trimming took 2 bases from V and 3 from J, leaving 9 bases between them. The CDR3 DNA sequence: TGTGCCAGCAGCTTACAAACAGGCTACGAGCAGTACTTC. This sequence encodes CASSLQTGYEQYF.

This clonotype was picked up a small number of times. The V gene is TRBV5-8, the J gene TRBJ1-2; TRBD1 is a possible D gene (6 bases). Germline CDR1 and CDR2: SGHTS and YDEGEE. V gave up 6 bases and J gave up 4 bases, with 13 bases separating them. The CDR3 spans 13 residues. In DNA, the CDR3 is TGTGCCAGCACGACAGGCGTTAGCTATGGCTACACCTTC. Translated: CASTTGVSYGYTF.

At least ten counts were recorded for this clonotype. The J gene is TRBJ1-1, the V gene TRBV28; D is unresolved. The length of the CDR3 is 15 residues. Germline CDR1 and CDR2: MDHEN and SYDVKM. V shed 7 bases and J shed 0 bases, with 15 bases lying between them. In DNA form, the CDR3 reads TGTGCCAGCACCACCGACGGGAATATGAACACTGAAGCTTTCTTT. Translation: CASTTDGNMNTEAFF. Using reference TRBV28 and TRBJ1-1 for the parts outside the CDR3, the full variable domain is DVKVTQSSRYLVKRTGEKVFLECVQDMDHENMFWYRQDPGLGLRLIYFSYDVKMKEKGDIPEGYSVSREKKERFSLILESASTNQTSMYLCASTTDGNMNTEAFFGQGTRLTVV.

The rearrangement links TRBV5-1 to TRBJ2-2; the D gene is possibly TRBD1 (6 bases). CDR1 is SGHRS and CDR2 is YFSETQ in the germline V gene. The CDR3 loop spans 16 amino acids. With 2 bases removed from V and 2 bases from J, the gap between germline ends came to 13 bases. The CDR3: CASSFGQGTNTGELFF. Here the CDR3 DNA reads TGCGCCAGCAGCTTCGGGCAGGGGACAAACACCGGGGAGCTGTTTTTT.

A few counts support this clonotype. The rearrangement links TRBV24-1 to TRBJ2-7; TRBD1 might be the D (6 bases). The germline CDR1 and CDR2 sequences are KGHDR and SFDVKD. The germline V and J ends were trimmed by 2 bases and 5 bases, with 15 bases remaining between them. The CDR3 is 15 residues long. DNA for the CDR3: TGTGCCACCAGTGATTCACGTACTGGGGGCAACGAGCAGTACTTC. This sequence encodes CATSDSRTGGNEQYF.

This clonotype has only a few counts. The genes are TRBV2 and TRBJ2-7, with D possibly matching TRBD1 (6 bases). Trimming cost V 6 bases and J 3 bases, with 15 bases left between them. This CDR3 is 14 amino acids long. The germline V gene has CDR1 SNHLY and CDR2 FYNNEI. The CDR3 nucleotides read TGTGCCAGCAGCTCCGGACAGACCCGCTACGAGCAGTACTTC. Protein: CASSSGQTRYEQYF.

Written as DNA, the CDR3 is TGTGCCAGCTCACTAGTTTCTAGCGGTGACAATGAGCAGTTCTTC. This encodes CASSLVSSGDNEQFF. The chain links TRBV18 to TRBJ2-1; 7 nucleotides match TRBD2. The CDR3 contains 15 residues. V lost 4 bases and J lost 5; bases outside the gene matches: 8. Germline V gene lookup returns CDR1 KGHSH and CDR2 LQKENI.

This clonotype was seen repeatedly, ten times or more. This chain uses TRBV28 with TRBJ1-5; TRBD1 might be the D (5 bases). This CDR3 has 16 residues. Germline CDR1 reads MDHEN; CDR2 reads SYDVKM. The V end was cut by 6 bases, the J end by 7 bases, with 22 bases between. The DNA for the CDR3 is TGTGCCAGCAGACCTCTCGGGGCAGGGCTTGGGCAGCCCCAGCATTTT. Its translation is CASRPLGAGLGQPQHF.

This clonotype came up many times. The chain joins TRBV12-3 or TRBV12-4 to TRBJ1-1; TRBD1 is a possible D gene (5 bases). With 5 bases removed from V and 1 base from J, the gap between germline ends came to 11 bases. This CDR3 spans 14 amino acids. As DNA, the CDR3 is TGTGCCAGCAGTCTTGACAGCAAGAACACTGAAGCTTTCTTT. Amino acid sequence: CASSLDSKNTEAFF.

This clonotype was seen at least ten times. This chain connects TRBV5-8 to TRBJ2-1; 8 bases align to TRBD2. The CDR3 runs 16 residues. V was pared by 2 bases and J by 5 bases, with 9 bases of the junction left unmatched. Germline lookup yields CDR1 SGHTS and CDR2 YDEGEE. CDR3 sequence (DNA): TGTGCCAGCAGCTTATTGGGACTAGAATTGGACAATGAGCAGTTCTTC. Its translation is CASSLLGLELDNEQFF. Complete variable domain (other parts from reference TRBV5-8 and TRBJ2-1): EAGVTQSPTHLIKTRGQQATLRCSPISGHTSVYWYQQALGLGLQFLLWYDEGEERNRGNFPPRFSGRQFPNYSSELNVNALELEDSALYLCASSLLGLELDNEQFFGPGTRLTVL.